This section outlines one TCR beta chain sequence together with its context. Allocation to cohorts depended on clinical history reported by the participants. Symptom resolution, clearance, or two negative PCRs marked the recovered donors of Cohort 3. The CDR3 covers 15 residues. Deletions cut 1 base from V and 0 bases from J, with 7 bases between. From germline, CDR1 is MNHNS and CDR2 SASEGT. The sample originates from a study of blood T cell repertoires in COVID-19. Produced via immunoSEQ multiplex PCR; TCRdb's table is partial and in-frame only. Of a few hundred thousand clones in the sample, about four fifths were seen once.

The sample comprised PBMCs or T cells enriched from blood (not recorded which). This receptor was taken from a middle-aged man who had recovered from COVID-19. The chain combines TRBV6-1 with TRBJ1-3; D remains ambiguous. Written as DNA, the CDR3 is TGTGCCAGCAGTGAAGGGAGGGTCTCTGGAAACACCATATATTTT. Translating it yields CASSEGRVSGNTIYF.